The source of this T cell receptor beta chain is a study of siplizumab effects on memory and regulatory T cells. This table comes from immunoSEQ multiplex PCR, and its TCRdb copy is limited to in-frame clones, with some not included. The sample has about 1,100 clones; less than 85% are singletons. The CDR3 length is 13 residues. Germline-derived CDR1 and CDR2 are MDHEN and SYDVKM. With 2 bases removed from V and 5 bases from J, the gap between germline ends came to 9 bases. Sequencing used TEMRA CD8+ T cells sorted from blood. Specified subset: unstimulated CD8+ CD45RA+ effector memory T cells. The sequence derives from a human donor in good health. The chain uses TRBV28 and TRBJ1-1, with a weak D call TRBD1 (5 bases). The CDR3 is CASSLGEGTEAFF. In nucleotides, the CDR3 is TGTGCCAGCAGTTTAGGGGAGGGGACTGAAGCTTTCTTT.